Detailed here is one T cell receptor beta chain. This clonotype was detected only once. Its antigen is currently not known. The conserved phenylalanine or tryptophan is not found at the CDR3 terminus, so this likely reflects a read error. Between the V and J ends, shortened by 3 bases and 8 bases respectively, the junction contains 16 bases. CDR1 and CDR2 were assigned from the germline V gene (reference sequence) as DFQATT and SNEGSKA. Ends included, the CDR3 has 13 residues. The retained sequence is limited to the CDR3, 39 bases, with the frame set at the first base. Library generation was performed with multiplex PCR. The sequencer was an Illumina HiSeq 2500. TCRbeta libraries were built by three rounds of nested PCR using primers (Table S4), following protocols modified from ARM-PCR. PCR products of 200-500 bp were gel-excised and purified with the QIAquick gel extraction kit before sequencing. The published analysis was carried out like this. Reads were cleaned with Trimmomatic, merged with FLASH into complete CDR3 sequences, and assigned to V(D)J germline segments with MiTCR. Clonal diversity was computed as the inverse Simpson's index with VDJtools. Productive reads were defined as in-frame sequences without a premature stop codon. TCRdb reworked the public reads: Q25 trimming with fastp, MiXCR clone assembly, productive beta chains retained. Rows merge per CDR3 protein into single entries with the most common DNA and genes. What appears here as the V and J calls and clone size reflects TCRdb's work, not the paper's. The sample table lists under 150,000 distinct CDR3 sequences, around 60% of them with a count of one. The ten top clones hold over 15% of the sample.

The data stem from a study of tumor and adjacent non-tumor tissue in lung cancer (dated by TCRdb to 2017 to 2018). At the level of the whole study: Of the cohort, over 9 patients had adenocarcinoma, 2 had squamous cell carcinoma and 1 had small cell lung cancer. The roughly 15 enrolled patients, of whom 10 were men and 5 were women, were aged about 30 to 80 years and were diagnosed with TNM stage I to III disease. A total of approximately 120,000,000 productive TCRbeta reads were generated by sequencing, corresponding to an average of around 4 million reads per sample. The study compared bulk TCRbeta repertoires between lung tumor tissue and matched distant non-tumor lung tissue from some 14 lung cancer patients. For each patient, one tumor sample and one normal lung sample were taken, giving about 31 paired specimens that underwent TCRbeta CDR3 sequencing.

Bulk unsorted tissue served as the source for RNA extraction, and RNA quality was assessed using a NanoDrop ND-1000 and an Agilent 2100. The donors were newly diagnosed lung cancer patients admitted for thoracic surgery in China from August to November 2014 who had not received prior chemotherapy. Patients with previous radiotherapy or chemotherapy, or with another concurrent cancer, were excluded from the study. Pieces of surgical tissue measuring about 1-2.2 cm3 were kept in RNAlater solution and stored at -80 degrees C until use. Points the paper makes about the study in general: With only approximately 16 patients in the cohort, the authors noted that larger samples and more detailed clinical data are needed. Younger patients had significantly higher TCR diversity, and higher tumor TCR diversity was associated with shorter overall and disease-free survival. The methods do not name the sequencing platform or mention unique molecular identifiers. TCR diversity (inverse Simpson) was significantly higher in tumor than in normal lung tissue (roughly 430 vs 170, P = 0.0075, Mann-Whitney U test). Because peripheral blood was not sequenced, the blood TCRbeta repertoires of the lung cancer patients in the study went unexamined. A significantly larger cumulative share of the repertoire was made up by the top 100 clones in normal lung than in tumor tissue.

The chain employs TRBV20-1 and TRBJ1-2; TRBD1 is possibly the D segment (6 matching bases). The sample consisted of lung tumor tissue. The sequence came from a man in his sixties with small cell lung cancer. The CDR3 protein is CSASNRVECGYTL. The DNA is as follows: TGCAGTGCTAGTAACAGGGTTGAGTGCGGCTACACCCTC.